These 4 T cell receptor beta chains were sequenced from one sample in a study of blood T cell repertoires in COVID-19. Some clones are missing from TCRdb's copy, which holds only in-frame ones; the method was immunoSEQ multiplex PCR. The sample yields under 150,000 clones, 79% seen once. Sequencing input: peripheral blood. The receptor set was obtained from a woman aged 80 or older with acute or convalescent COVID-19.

This CDR3 is CASSGAAGANVLTF. As DNA, the CDR3 is TGTGCCAGCAGTGGGGCGGCTGGGGCCAACGTCCTGACTTTC. The gene calls are TRBV28 and TRBJ2-6, with D possibly being TRBD1 (5 bases). CDR3 length equals 14 residues. V was shortened by 5 bases and J by 2 bases, with 7 bases between the two germline ends. Germline loops: CDR1 MDHEN, CDR2 SYDVKM.

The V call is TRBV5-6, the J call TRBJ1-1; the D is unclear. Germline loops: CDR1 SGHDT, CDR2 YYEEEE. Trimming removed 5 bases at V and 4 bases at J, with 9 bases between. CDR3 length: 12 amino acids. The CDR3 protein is CASRRGGTEAFF. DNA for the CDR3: TGTGCCAGCAGGCGAGGAGGCACTGAAGCTTTCTTT.

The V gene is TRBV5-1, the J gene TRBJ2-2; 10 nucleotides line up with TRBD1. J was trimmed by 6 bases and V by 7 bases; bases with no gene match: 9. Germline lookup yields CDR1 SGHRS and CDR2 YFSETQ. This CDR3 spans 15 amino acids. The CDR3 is CASGGGTGVPGELFF. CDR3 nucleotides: TGCGCCAGCGGCGGTGGGACAGGGGTCCCCGGGGAGCTGTTTTTT. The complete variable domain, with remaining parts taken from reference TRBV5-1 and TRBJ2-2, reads KAGVTQTPRYLIKTRGQQVTLSCSPISGHRSVSWYQQTPGQGLQFLFEYFSETQRNKGNFPGRFSGRQFSNSRSEMNVSTLELGDSALYLCASGGGTGVPGELFFGEGSRLTVL.

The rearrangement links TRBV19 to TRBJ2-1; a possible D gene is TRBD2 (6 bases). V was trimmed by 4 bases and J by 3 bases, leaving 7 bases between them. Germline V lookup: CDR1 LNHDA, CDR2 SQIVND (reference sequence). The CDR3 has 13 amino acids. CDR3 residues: CASSSGIYNEQFF. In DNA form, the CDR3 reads TGTGCCAGTAGTAGCGGGATCTACAATGAGCAGTTCTTC.